A single T cell receptor beta chain is shown here with its context. Its antigen remains unidentified. This specimen comes from a study of T cells in Graves' hyperthyroidism and ophthalmopathy. Study results and limitations: Ophthalmopathy was told apart from stable hyperthyroidism by a 13 V-J model.

Germline-derived CDR1 and CDR2 are DFQATT and SNEGSKA (reference sequence). The V and J ends lost 4 bases and 1 base, in that order; junction bases with no gene match: 8. The CDR3 has 15 amino acids. TCR beta CDR3 sequences were amplified from RNA transcripts. A first-round RT-PCR of the TCR CDR3 used the HTBI primer set. TCRdb re-derived calls from the multiplex PCR reads in MiXCR, one entry per CDR3 protein. Of about 500,000 distinct CDR3 sequences in the sample, around 16% were seen once. This sequence originates from a woman aged 30 to 39 with Graves' ophthalmopathy. J is TRBJ2-7 and V is TRBV20-1, with 9 positions matching TRBD2. The sequenced sample consisted of blood. DNA of the CDR3: TGCAGTGCTAAACCTCTAGCGGGAAGTTCCTACGAGCAGTACTTC. Its translation: CSAKPLAGSSYEQYF.